Listed below are T cell receptor beta chains from one sample, sequenced in a study of long-term antiretroviral therapy in people with HIV. Clones were sequenced by immunoSEQ multiplex PCR, and TCRdb holds only the in-frame ones, with some missing. Altogether 25,000 to 40,000 clones are present, nearly 90% being singletons, with the ten largest covering 10% to 15%. The sequencing here drew on unsorted PBMCs, taken 1.1 years after starting antiretroviral therapy. These receptors originate from a man between 18 and 29 years old with HIV. The CDR3 runs from the conserved cysteine through the conserved F or W. The D gene is left open where the match is weak. Part of the rows lack a size; the others show once, few, many or a class for expanded clones.

v_call: TRBV5-1
clone_size: .
j_call: TRBJ2-3
d_call: .
cdr3_nt: TGCGCCAGCAGTAGGACCCGACGTTCAGATACGCAGTATTTT
cdr3_aa: CASSRTRRSDTQYF

v_call: TRBV19
clone_size: .
j_call: TRBJ1-1
d_call: .
cdr3_nt: TGTGCCAGTAGTATTCTAGGGGCGTCGGCTGAAGCTTTCTTT
cdr3_aa: CASSILGASAEAFF

v_call: TRBV6-1
clone_size: .
j_call: TRBJ2-7
d_call: .
cdr3_nt: TGTGCCAGCAGTGACCCCCTCAGTAACTACGAGCAGTACTTC
cdr3_aa: CASSDPLSNYEQYF

v_call: TRBV18
clone_size: .
j_call: TRBJ2-6
d_call: .
cdr3_nt: TGTGCCAGCTCACCACTTTTTTTGGGCTCTGGGGCCAACGTCCTGACTTTC
cdr3_aa: CASSPLFLGSGANVLTF

v_call: TRBV7-8
clone_size: .
j_call: TRBJ2-2
d_call: .
cdr3_nt: TGTGCCAGCAGCTTAGCCGACAGTAACACCGGGGAGCTGTTTTTT
cdr3_aa: CASSLADSNTGELFF

v_call: TRBV30
clone_size: .
j_call: TRBJ1-4
d_call: .
cdr3_nt: TGTGCCTGGAGTGTACAGTCTCCCGGCACGGGGGAAAAACTGTTTTTT
cdr3_aa: CAWSVQSPGTGEKLFF

v_call: TRBV7-2
clone_size: .
j_call: TRBJ2-1
d_call: TRBD1
cdr3_nt: TGTGCCAGCAGCCTACGCCGGACAGGGGATGAGCAGTTCTTC
cdr3_aa: CASSLRRTGDEQFF

v_call: TRBV7-9
clone_size: .
j_call: TRBJ2-7
d_call: .
cdr3_nt: TGTGCCAGCAGCTACCCCCCAGGGGCCGACTACGAGCAGTACTTC
cdr3_aa: CASSYPPGADYEQYF

v_call: TRBV11-2
clone_size: .
j_call: TRBJ2-3
d_call: TRBD2
cdr3_nt: TGTGCCAGCAGCCTCAGTCGACTACTAGCGGGGGGGCCATATACGCAGTATTTT
cdr3_aa: CASSLSRLLAGGPYTQYF

v_call: TRBV7-2
clone_size: .
j_call: TRBJ2-7
d_call: .
cdr3_nt: TGTGCCAGCAGCTTGCTAGGAATACGCTACGAGCAGTACTTC
cdr3_aa: CASSLLGIRYEQYF

v_call: TRBV10-3
clone_size: .
j_call: TRBJ2-6
d_call: .
cdr3_nt: TGTGCCATCAGTGACGGGGCGTCGGGCGACTCTGGGGCCAACGTCCTGACTTTC
cdr3_aa: CAISDGASGDSGANVLTF

v_call: TRBV19
clone_size: .
j_call: TRBJ1-3
d_call: .
cdr3_nt: TGTGCCGGACAGAGCAGCTCTGGAAACACCATATATTTT
cdr3_aa: CAGQSSSGNTIYF

v_call: TRBV5-1
clone_size: .
j_call: TRBJ2-3
d_call: .
cdr3_nt: TGCGCCAGCAGCCATGACAGGGAGGGAGATACGCAGTATTTT
cdr3_aa: CASSHDREGDTQYF

v_call: TRBV28
clone_size: .
j_call: TRBJ2-1
d_call: TRBD2
cdr3_nt: TGTGCCAGCAGTTTATCGCGGGAGGGCCTCAATGAGCAGTTCTTC
cdr3_aa: CASSLSREGLNEQFF

v_call: TRBV7-7
clone_size: once
j_call: TRBJ1-1
d_call: .
cdr3_nt: TGTGCTAGCAGCCTAGGGGGGGGAACTGAAGCTTTCTTT
cdr3_aa: CASSLGGGTEAFF

v_call: TRBV6-1
clone_size: .
j_call: TRBJ2-2
d_call: .
cdr3_nt: TGTGCCAGCAGTGAATACTTTGGGGGCCCCGGGGAGCTGTTTTTT
cdr3_aa: CASSEYFGGPGELFF

v_call: TRBV4-2
clone_size: .
j_call: TRBJ1-3
d_call: .
cdr3_nt: TGTGCCAGCAGCCGAGAGGTTGCTGGAAACACCATATATTTT
cdr3_aa: CASSREVAGNTIYF

v_call: TRBV18
clone_size: .
j_call: TRBJ1-1
d_call: TRBD1
cdr3_nt: TGTGCCAGCTCACCCGGGACAGGGGTTAACACTGAAGCTTTCTTT
cdr3_aa: CASSPGTGVNTEAFF